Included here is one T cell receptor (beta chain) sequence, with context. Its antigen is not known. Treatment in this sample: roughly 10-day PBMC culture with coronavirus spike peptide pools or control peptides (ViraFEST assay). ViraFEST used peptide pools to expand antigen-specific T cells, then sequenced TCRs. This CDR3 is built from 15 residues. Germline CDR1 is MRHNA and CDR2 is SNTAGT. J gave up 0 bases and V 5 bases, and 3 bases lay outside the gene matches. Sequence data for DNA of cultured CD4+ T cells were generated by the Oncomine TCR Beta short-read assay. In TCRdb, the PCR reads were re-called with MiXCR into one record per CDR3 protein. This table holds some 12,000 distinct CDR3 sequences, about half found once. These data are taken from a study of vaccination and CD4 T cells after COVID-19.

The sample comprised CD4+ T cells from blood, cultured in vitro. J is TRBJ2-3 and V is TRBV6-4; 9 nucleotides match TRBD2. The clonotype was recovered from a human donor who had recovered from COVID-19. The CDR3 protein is CASSPGTSSTDTQYF. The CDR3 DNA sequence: TGTGCCAGCAGTCCCGGGACTAGCAGCACAGATACGCAGTATTTT.